One sample yielded the 15 T cell receptor beta chains listed below, sequenced in a study of blood T cell repertoires in COVID-19. Produced via immunoSEQ multiplex PCR; TCRdb's table is partial and in-frame only. Of some 490,000 clones listed, about 88% are singletons. Sequencing was done on a sample of PBMCs or T cells enriched from blood (not recorded which). These receptors came from a woman aged 60-70 years who had recovered from COVID-19.

This chain links TRBV10-3 with TRBJ2-7; 10 nucleotides match TRBD1. The CDR3 covers 15 residues. Trimming took 3 bases from V and 3 from J; bases not matched to a gene: 5. Germline V gives CDR1 ENHRY, CDR2 SYGVKD. The CDR3 DNA reads as TGTGCCATCAGTGAATTAGGACAGGGGGTCTACGAGCAGTACTTC. It is translated as CAISELGQGVYEQYF.

The chain couples TRBV28 to TRBJ1-2; possibly TRBD1 for D (5 bases). CDR1 MDHEN and CDR2 SYDVKM come from the germline V gene. The CDR3 spans 14 residues. V was trimmed by 5 bases and J by 4 bases, leaving 14 bases between them. The CDR3 sequence is CASSPSTDFYGYTF. CDR3 nucleotide sequence: TGTGCCAGCAGTCCATCGACAGACTTCTATGGCTACACCTTC.

This clone was detected once. The chain has TRBV19 and TRBJ1-2, with a tentative D call TRBD1 (6 bases). Germline CDR1 LNHDA, CDR2 SQIVND (reference sequence). The CDR3 has 14 residues. The V end was cut by 1 base, the J end by 6 bases, with 12 bases between. The CDR3 reads CASSIGDTSNGYTF. CDR3 sequence (DNA): TGTGCCAGTAGTATAGGGGACACCTCCAATGGCTACACCTTC.

J is TRBJ1-2 and V is TRBV4-1, with D possibly being TRBD1 (5 bases). CDR3 length equals 15 residues. The V gene lost 0 bases and the J gene lost 4 bases, with 12 bases spanning the gap. The germline gives CDR1 MGHRA, CDR2 YSYEKL. CDR3: CASSQDPRVGYGYTF. CDR3 nucleotides: TGCGCCAGCAGCCAAGATCCCAGGGTAGGCTATGGCTACACCTTC.

The V call is TRBV4-1, the J call TRBJ1-1; D might be TRBD1 (5 bases). Germline CDR1 reads MGHRA; CDR2 reads YSYEKL. Trimming shortened V by 0 bases and J by 0 bases, and 8 bases separated the two germline ends. This CDR3 is 15 amino acids long. The DNA of the CDR3 is TGCGCCAGCAGCCAAGAGGGGCGGATGAACACTGAAGCTTTCTTT. Protein product: CASSQEGRMNTEAFF.

The rearrangement uses TRBV10-3 and TRBJ2-7, with TRBD2 identical over 7 bases. This CDR3 comprises 15 residues. Germline V gene lookup returns CDR1 ENHRY and CDR2 SYGVKD. After removal of 3 bases from V and 0 bases from J, the junction contained 5 bases not matched to a gene. The CDR3 DNA follows: TGTGCCATCAGTGAAGCTAGCGGCCGCTCCTACGAGCAGTACTTC. Protein: CAISEASGRSYEQYF.

This clone was counted a few times. The chain recombines TRBV5-8 with TRBJ2-2, with a weak D call TRBD1 (5 bases). Germline V lookup: CDR1 SGHTS, CDR2 YDEGEE. V gave up 0 bases and J gave up 0 bases, with 6 bases separating them. The CDR3 covers 15 residues. The CDR3 DNA is TGTGCCAGCAGCTTGGGACAGACGAACACCGGGGAGCTGTTTTTT. Its protein product is CASSLGQTNTGELFF.

This chain uses TRBV6-1 with TRBJ1-5; maybe TRBD1 (5 bases). CDR1 is MNHNS, CDR2 SASEGT, per germline. The CDR3 consists of 14 residues. V was shortened by 0 bases and J by 6 bases, with 9 bases between the two germline ends. CDR3 nucleotides: TGTGCCAGCAGTGAAGCGCTAAGGGGTCAGCCCCAGCATTTT. This sequence encodes CASSEALRGQPQHF.

The rearrangement joins TRBV5-4 to TRBJ2-3, with D maybe TRBD1 (5 bases). The CDR3 contains 14 residues. Germline V gives CDR1 SGHNT, CDR2 YYREEE (reference sequence). V was clipped by 0 bases and J by 3 bases, with 8 bases between them. The chain's CDR3 is CASSLVRATDTQYF. The CDR3, as DNA: TGTGCCAGCAGCTTGGTCAGGGCAACAGATACGCAGTATTTT.

The V and J genes are TRBV13 and TRBJ2-7; 7 nucleotides line up with TRBD2. The length of the CDR3 is 15 residues. V was clipped by 4 bases and J by 0 bases; unmatched bases: 6. Germline CDR1 and CDR2: PRHDT and FYEKMQ (reference sequence). The CDR3 DNA sequence: TGTGCCAGCAGCTGGGAGGGGCTTGGCTCCTACGAGCAGTACGTC. This translates into CASSWEGLGSYEQYV.

This rearrangement joins TRBV29-1 to TRBJ2-1, with 8 bases identical to TRBD1. Trimming removed 6 bases from V and 9 bases from J; junction bases left unmatched: 7. In germline, CDR1 is SQVTM, CDR2 ANQGSEA. The CDR3 has 12 amino acids. This chain's CDR3 is CSVQPGQAEQFF. In nucleotides, the CDR3 is TGCAGCGTGCAACCGGGACAGGCTGAGCAGTTCTTC.

This clone was seen repeatedly, ten times or more. Other DNA variants within this sample encode the same CDR3. This chain links TRBV7-2 with TRBJ1-1; D unresolved. The CDR3 has 14 amino acids. V was cut by 1 base and J by 1 base, with 7 bases left in between. CDR1 and CDR2 from the germline V gene are SGHTA and FQGNSA. The CDR3 spells CASSLVAGNTEAFF. The CDR3 nucleotides are TGTGCCAGCAGCTTAGTGGCGGGGAACACTGAAGCTTTCTTT. Supplemented by reference TRBV7-2 and TRBJ1-1, the full variable domain reads GAGVSQSPSNKVTEKGKDVELRCDPISGHTALYWYRQSLGQGLEFLIYFQGNSAPDKSGLPSDRFSAERTGGSVSTLTIQRTQQEDSAVYLCASSLVAGNTEAFFGQGTRLTVV.

V usage is TRBV6-4 and J usage is TRBJ1-5; D is ambiguous. Trimming removed 6 bases at V and 4 bases at J, with 10 bases between. CDR1 MRHNA and CDR2 SNTAGT come from the germline V gene. The CDR3 runs to 13 residues. The DNA for the CDR3 is TGTGCCAGCAGCTACGGAGAAAATCAGCCCCAGCATTTT. Its protein product is CASSYGENQPQHF.

In this sample, this clone turned up a few times. This chain connects TRBV7-9 to TRBJ2-7; 12 bases are a match to TRBD2. The CDR3 totals 15 residues. CDR1 SEHNR and CDR2 FQNEAQ come from the germline V gene (reference sequence). V was clipped by 5 bases and J by 1 base; unmatched bases: 3. The CDR3 is CASSAGTSGSYEQYF. CDR3 coding DNA: TGTGCCAGCAGCGCGGGGACTAGCGGGTCCTACGAGCAGTACTTC. Looking up the rest from reference TRBV7-9 and TRBJ2-7 gives the full variable domain: DTGVSQNPRHKITKRGQNVTFRCDPISEHNRLYWYRQTLGQGPEFLTYFQNEAQLEKSRLLSDRFSAERPKGSFSTLEIQRTEQGDSAMYLCASSAGTSGSYEQYFGPGTRLTVT.

The V gene is TRBV9, the J gene TRBJ1-5; TRBD1 agrees at 9 bases. V was pared by 3 bases and J by 7 bases, with 8 bases of the junction left unmatched. The CDR3 sequence is 15 residues long. Germline V lookup: CDR1 SGDLS, CDR2 YYNGEE. CDR3 protein: CASSAGTGLGQPQHF. DNA for the CDR3: TGTGCCAGCAGCGCCGGGACAGGGCTAGGGCAGCCCCAGCATTTT. The entire variable domain, with the rest obtained from reference TRBV9 and TRBJ1-5, is as follows: DSGVTQTPKHLITATGQRVTLRCSPRSGDLSVYWYQQSLDQGLQFLIQYYNGEERAKGNILERFSAQQFPDLHSELNLSSLELGDSALYFCASSAGTGLGQPQHFGDGTRLSIL.